The rows below give T cell receptor beta chains drawn from one sample of a study of T cell repertoires in cytomegalovirus infection. Their recognized antigens are unknown. TCRdb recomputed calls from the reads with MiXCR, one row per CDR3 protein. The sample records some 800,000 distinct CDR3 sequences, roughly 28% being singletons. The sample was cultured CD8+ T cells from PBMCs, taken from culture after CMV antigen stimulation. The receptors here all came from a human donor in good health (CMV status not recorded). Some clones in this sample may be carry-over from other donors' samples. Both conserved end residues are part of each CDR3. D genes are given only for firm matches. A clone size is listed for some rows: how often the clone was seen (once, few, many), or a class if it is expanded.

V gene	J gene	clone size	D gene	CDR3 protein	CDR3 DNA
TRBV27	TRBJ1-2	.	TRBD1	CASSLSTGGRNGYTF	TGTGCCAGCAGCCTTTCTACAGGGGGCAGGAATGGCTACACCTTC
TRBV12-3/TRBV12-4	TRBJ2-1	.	.	CASNDVDRADNEQFF	TGTGCCAGCAACGATGTGGATAGGGCCGACAATGAGCAGTTCTTC
TRBV3-1	TRBJ2-1	.	.	CASSQDRTPGLNEQFF	TGTGCCAGCAGCCAAGATCGCACCCCCGGGTTGAATGAGCAGTTCTTC
TRBV27	TRBJ2-7	few	TRBD2	CASSFSGGPSSSYEQYF	TGTGCCAGCAGTTTTAGCGGGGGGCCTTCGAGCTCCTACGAGCAGTACTTC
TRBV4-3	TRBJ2-5	.	.	CASSQVPAPQETQYF	TGCGCCAGCAGCCAAGTCCCGGCACCACAAGAGACCCAGTACTTC
TRBV3-1	TRBJ2-1	once	.	CASSQAGLSYNEQFF	TGTGCCAGCAGCCAAGCGGGTTTGTCCTACAATGAGCAGTTCTTC
TRBV27	TRBJ2-2	.	.	CASSFIGGTTGELFF	TGTGCCAGCAGTTTTATAGGAGGGACAACCGGGGAGCTGTTTTTT
TRBV9	TRBJ2-7	once	.	CASSPKGGTNNYEQYF	TGTGCCAGCAGCCCGAAAGGCGGGACAAATAACTACGAGCAGTACTTC
TRBV6-5	TRBJ1-6	.	TRBD1	CASGWGGQGRSLHF	TGTGCCAGCGGGTGGGGAGGACAGGGAAGATCCCTCCACTTT
TRBV7-8	TRBJ2-2	many	TRBD2	CASSLLTSGNTGELFF	TGTGCCAGCAGCTTGCTTACTAGCGGGAACACCGGGGAGCTGTTTTTT
TRBV28	TRBJ1-3	few	.	CASSSWVLGENFGNTIYF	TGTGCCAGCAGTTCGTGGGTCTTAGGGGAAAACTTTGGAAACACCATATATTTT
TRBV27	TRBJ2-7	few	TRBD2	CASRLAGDTYEQYF	TGTGCCAGTCGTCTAGCGGGGGATACCTACGAGCAGTACTTC
TRBV6-1	TRBJ1-2	few	TRBD1	CASSIRGGLTKLANYGYTF	TGTGCCAGCTCGATCAGGGGGGGTCTAACAAAGTTAGCTAACTATGGCTACACCTTC
TRBV20-1	TRBJ2-7	.	TRBD1	CSAPDRDLFPPNYEQYF	TGCAGTGCTCCGGACAGGGACCTTTTCCCCCCGAACTACGAGCAGTACTTC
TRBV12-3/TRBV12-4	TRBJ1-1	.	.	CANSGLLSEAFF	TGTGCCAACAGTGGGCTTCTTTCGGAAGCTTTCTTT
TRBV5-5	TRBJ2-2	.	TRBD1	CASSTEPGQGNTGELFF	TGTGCCAGCAGCACGGAACCGGGACAGGGGAACACCGGGGAGCTGTTTTTT
TRBV7-9	TRBJ1-5	few	.	CASSSGEELNQPQHF	TGTGCCAGCAGCTCGGGGGAGGAGCTCAATCAGCCCCAGCATTTT
TRBV27	TRBJ2-7	.	TRBD2	CASSPGLAVAYEQYF	TGTGCCAGCAGTCCGGGACTAGCGGTAGCCTACGAGCAGTACTTC
TRBV12-5	TRBJ1-2	.	.	CASGLGEVYGYTF	TGTGCTAGTGGTTTAGGAGAAGTCTATGGCTACACCTTC
TRBV6-5	TRBJ1-1	few	.	CASSYLQGNLLNTEAFF	TGTGCCAGCAGTTACCTGCAGGGGAATTTGCTGAACACTGAAGCTTTCTTT
TRBV25-1	TRBJ1-2	few	TRBD1	CASSEYGQGANGYTF	TGTGCCAGCAGTGAATATGGGCAGGGGGCTAATGGCTACACCTTC
TRBV9	TRBJ2-1	.	TRBD2	CASSLPIGATLAGGYNEQFF	TGTGCCAGCAGCTTACCAATAGGGGCTACCCTAGCGGGGGGCTACAATGAGCAGTTCTTC